Listed below are T cell receptor beta chains from one sample, sequenced in a study of cytomegalovirus exposure and HLA in healthy donors. Sequenced by immunoSEQ multiplex PCR; TCRdb stores in-frame clones only, minus some. Found here are about 150,000 clones, just under 75% of them singletons; the top ten hold around 1.6%. The sample taken for sequencing was PBMCs. These receptors originate from a young woman in good health and CMV-seronegative. The CDR3 runs from the conserved cysteine through the conserved F or W. The order of the fields is J gene, V gene, clone size, D gene, CDR3 protein, CDR3 DNA. A D gene is named only where the DNA matches it firmly. Not all rows give a size; the values are once, few, many and, for expanded clones, a class.

TRBJ2-2	TRBV10-3	-	TRBD2	CAISRAGTGELFF	TGTGCCATCAGCAGAGCGGGGACCGGGGAGCTGTTTTTT
TRBJ2-3	TRBV7-2	once	TRBD2	CASSLAGTMRAGGGEYF	TGTGCCAGCAGCTTAGCAGGGACCATGCGGGCGGGAGGGGGGGAGTATTTT
TRBJ1-2	TRBV7-2	once	-	CASSRGSRHGGGYTF	TGTGCCAGCAGCCGAGGGTCCAGGCATGGTGGTGGCTACACCTTC
TRBJ1-2	TRBV20-1	once	TRBD1	CSAVDRVGYTF	TGCAGTGCTGTTGACAGGGTGGGCTACACCTTC
TRBJ1-1	TRBV28	-	-	CASEGLTNAEAFF	TGTGCCAGCGAGGGACTGACCAACGCTGAAGCTTTCTTT
TRBJ2-1	TRBV15	few	-	CATSNVGYEQFF	TGTGCCACCAGCAACGTTGGCTATGAGCAGTTCTTC
TRBJ1-1	TRBV9	-	-	CASSVDRNTEAFF	TGTGCCAGCAGCGTGGACAGAAACACTGAAGCTTTCTTT
TRBJ2-5	TRBV11-1	-	-	CASSLMEGKQETQYF	TGTGCCAGCAGCTTAATGGAGGGAAAACAAGAGACCCAGTACTTC
TRBJ1-1	TRBV27	-	-	CASSRTGNTEAFF	TGTGCCAGCAGTCGGACGGGAAACACTGAAGCTTTCTTT
TRBJ1-5	TRBV18	-	TRBD1	CASSPPNRGFRPQHF	TGTGCCAGCTCACCACCGAACAGGGGGTTTAGGCCCCAGCATTTT
TRBJ1-3	TRBV7-7	-	TRBD1	CASSPGTGLGNTIYF	TGTGCCAGCAGCCCGGGGACAGGATTAGGAAACACCATATATTTT
TRBJ1-3	TRBV19	-	TRBD1	CASTRDRGANTIYF	TGTGCCAGTACCCGGGACAGGGGAGCAAACACCATATATTTT
TRBJ2-1	TRBV4-3	-	TRBD2	CASSPLLPTSGSYNEQFF	TGCGCCAGCAGCCCCCTCCTCCCGACTAGCGGCTCCTACAATGAGCAGTTCTTC
TRBJ1-1	TRBV19	-	-	CASSNLGALVTEAFF	TGTGCCAGTAGTAACCTGGGGGCGTTGGTCACTGAAGCTTTCTTT
TRBJ1-2	TRBV5-6	-	TRBD1	CASSLGAGQAYGYTF	TGTGCCAGCAGCTTGGGAGCCGGACAGGCCTATGGCTACACCTTC
TRBJ2-5	TRBV7-2	-	-	CASSLEGTSETQYF	TGTGCCAGCAGCTTAGAGGGGACATCAGAGACCCAGTACTTC
TRBJ2-2	TRBV11-3	-	TRBD1	CASSPRGHGELFF	TGTGCCAGCAGCCCGAGGGGGCACGGGGAGCTGTTTTTT
TRBJ2-7	TRBV28	-	-	CASSLSSYEQYF	TGTGCCAGCAGCCTCAGCTCCTACGAGCAGTACTTC
TRBJ2-5	TRBV5-1	-	-	CASGFLAEGGTQYF	TGCGCCAGCGGATTCTTAGCGGAGGGTGGGACCCAGTACTTC
TRBJ1-2	TRBV25-1	-	TRBD1	CASRGQTNYGYTF	TGTGCCAGCAGGGGACAGACTAACTATGGCTACACCTTC
TRBJ2-5	TRBV2	-	TRBD1	CASSRQGAQETQYF	TGTGCCAGCAGTCGACAGGGGGCCCAAGAGACCCAGTACTTC
TRBJ1-2	TRBV4-1	few	-	CASSHSSDGYTF	TGCGCCAGCAGCCATTCATCGGATGGCTACACCTTC
TRBJ2-2	TRBV29-1	-	-	CSVEDTGLTGELFF	TGCAGCGTTGAAGATACAGGGTTAACCGGGGAGCTGTTTTTT
TRBJ1-1	TRBV7-8	-	TRBD1	CASSYQGARNTEAFF	TGTGCCAGCAGCTATCAGGGGGCGCGGAACACTGAAGCTTTCTTT
TRBJ2-1	TRBV6-6	few	-	CASSLGGAYNEQFF	TGTGCCAGCAGTTTGGGGGGAGCCTACAATGAGCAGTTCTTC
TRBJ1-4	TRBV9	-	-	CASSVGEDWRNEKLFF	TGTGCCAGCAGCGTAGGGGAGGACTGGAGAAATGAAAAACTGTTTTTT
TRBJ1-2	TRBV19	few	TRBD1	CASSEGQGAGYGYTF	TGTGCCAGTAGTGAAGGACAGGGGGCCGGCTATGGCTACACCTTC
TRBJ2-2	TRBV2	-	-	CASSPAGRNTGELFF	TGTGCCAGCAGTCCGGCGGGGCGGAACACCGGGGAGCTGTTTTTT
TRBJ2-5	TRBV10-3	-	TRBD2	CAISDSAVSGRQETQYF	TGTGCCATCAGTGATTCGGCGGTTAGCGGGAGACAAGAGACCCAGTACTTC
TRBJ2-6	TRBV9	-	TRBD1	CASSVWWQGVPTPGANVLTF	TGTGCCAGCAGCGTTTGGTGGCAGGGGGTACCCACCCCTGGGGCCAACGTCCTGACTTTC
TRBJ2-3	TRBV29-1	-	TRBD2	CSPLGPSGTDTQYF	TGCAGCCCCTTGGGTCCTAGCGGGACAGATACGCAGTATTTT
TRBJ2-3	TRBV27	-	TRBD2	CASSRRASGATDTQYF	TGTGCCAGCAGCCGGCGGGCTAGCGGAGCCACAGATACGCAGTATTTT
TRBJ2-1	TRBV4-1	-	TRBD2	CASSLTSGGREQFF	TGCGCCAGCAGCCTGACTAGCGGGGGACGTGAGCAGTTCTTC
TRBJ2-7	TRBV5-6	-	TRBD1	CASSRTGVGYEQYF	TGTGCCAGCAGTCGGACAGGGGTGGGATACGAGCAGTACTTC
TRBJ1-2	TRBV28	-	-	CASTPPGRGGNYGYTF	TGTGCCAGCACCCCCCCAGGGAGGGGGGGGAACTATGGCTACACCTTC
TRBJ1-5	TRBV28	-	TRBD1	CASTPSGRGLGSNQPQHF	TGTGCCAGCACCCCGTCGGGCAGGGGGCTAGGTAGCAATCAGCCCCAGCATTTT